This T cell receptor (beta chain) was sequenced for a study of T cells after yellow fever vaccination. Looking at the study overall: In the case of low-cell-number fractions, SMART-Seq v4 Ultra Low Input was used for preparation. Study-level findings and limits: Some clonotypes were seen in both the CD4 and the CD8 compartments. These made up a small share and likely arose from convergent recombination. The secondary response was weaker but peaked faster, day 5 versus 15.

This CDR3 contains 12 residues. Trimming pared 4 bases from V and 10 bases from J, leaving 13 bases between. Germline CDR1 MDHEN, CDR2 SYDVKM. MiXCR, run by TCRdb on the 5' RACE reads, gives a single entry per CDR3 protein. Of some 320,000 distinct CDR3 sequences listed, around a tenth are singletons. With regard to this clonotype: No antigen is known for it.

The source is a man aged 18 to 35 who received the YFV17D yellow fever vaccine. This chain links TRBV28 with TRBJ1-1, with D possibly being TRBD1 (5 bases). The specimen was CD4+ T cells sorted from PBMCs, collected 45 days after the yellow fever booster vaccination. The CDR3 is CASSSLRGGAFF. The DNA of the CDR3 is TGTGCCAGCAGTTCCCTACGGGGGGGAGCTTTCTTT.